This T cell receptor beta chain emerged from a study of blood T cell repertoires in COVID-19. The CDR3 length is 15 residues. The junction had 12 bases not matched to a gene; V was cut back by 6 bases and J by 5 bases. Assay: immunoSEQ multiplex PCR; the TCRdb copy retains only in-frame clones and omits some. The sample has approximately 170,000 clones, about 88% seen once. The TCR sequence derives from a woman between 18 and 29 years old who had recovered from COVID-19. The rearrangement joins TRBV23-1 to TRBJ2-7; TRBD2 agrees at 8 bases. TRBV23-1 is an ORF for which the function is uncertain. The sequenced sample consisted of PBMCs or T cells enriched from blood (not recorded which). This chain's CDR3 is CASSHGRGVRDEQYF. The CDR3 nucleotides read TGCGCCAGCAGCCACGGGAGGGGAGTACGGGACGAGCAGTACTTC.